One and the same sample provided the 3 T cell receptor beta chains below, sequenced in a study of CD8 T cells in ankylosing spondylitis. TCRdb called the 5' RACE reads again in MiXCR, with one record for every CDR3 protein. Of approximately 140,000 distinct CDR3 sequences in the sample, around 45% were seen once. Sequenced input: synovial fluid, either unsorted or a sorted T cell fraction (not recorded which). The receptors originated from a male donor with ankylosing spondylitis.

The V call is TRBV10-3, the J call TRBJ1-4, with TRBD1 identical over 7 bases. CDR3 length equals 13 residues. V lost 11 bases and J lost 10; bases outside the gene matches: 13. Germline CDR1 reads ENHRY; CDR2 reads SYGVKD. CDR3 coding DNA: TGTGCCTCTCGGACAGGTTCTCAGGGAAAACTGTTTTTT. The encoded protein is CASRTGSQGKLFF.

In its sample, this clonotype was seen a few times. The chain carries TRBV20-1 and TRBJ1-5; no clear D gene. This CDR3 is built from 15 residues. The germline V gene has CDR1 DFQATT and CDR2 SNEGSKA (reference sequence). Trimming left V 0 bases short and J 9 bases short, with 18 bases between. In DNA, the CDR3 is TGCAGTGCTAGAGATCGTTTAGAGGGAATTTGGCCCCAGCATTTT. Translated: CSARDRLEGIWPQHF.

The chain combines TRBV2 with TRBJ1-1, with no clear D. This CDR3 has 13 residues. Per germline, CDR1 SNHLY and CDR2 FYNNEI. Trimming pared 5 bases from V and 1 base from J, leaving 8 bases between. The DNA for the CDR3 is TGTGCCAGCAGTAACCGCGCGAACACTGAAGCTTTCTTT. This translates into CASSNRANTEAFF.